The following is a TCR beta chain sequence with its context. Its antigen is unidentified. The data are from a study of regulatory dendritic cells for organ transplantation. The CDR3 sequence is 13 residues long. Germline V gene sequence: CDR1 MGHRA, CDR2 YSYEKL. Trimming stripped 1 base from V and 9 bases from J, with 10 bases between. Findings and limits, study-wide: Among resting subsets, memory CD8+ cells contained the most alloreactive clonotypes. Alloreactive memory CD8+ T cell pools varied considerably between individuals. Memory T cells were less diverse than naive, with memory CD8+ most oligoclonal.

The table came from immunoSEQ multiplex PCR; TCRdb's copy has only in-frame clones and leaves some out. The sample includes 25,000 to 35,000 clones, approximately 79% seen only once; the top ten take roughly 2.4%. The sequenced material came from memory CD4+ T cells from blood. The sample's subset: CD45RO+ memory T cells. The V gene is TRBV4-1, the J gene TRBJ1-5; D is ambiguous. This clonotype originated in a human donor in good health. CDR3: CASSQGAHRPQHF. CDR3 coding DNA: TGCGCCAGCAGCCAAGGTGCCCATCGGCCCCAGCATTTT.